The entry that follows covers one TCR beta chain sequence. No antigen is known for it. The source of the sample is a study of cytomegalovirus exposure and HLA in healthy donors. 60 Vbeta and 13 Jbeta primers were used in PCR. Measured with immunoSEQ multiplex PCR; TCRdb has only the in-frame clones, and not every one. Counted here are around 220,000 clones, roughly four fifths occurring once; the ten biggest clones make up just over 1.4%. Study-level results: Apparent HLA restriction characterized most CMV-associated TCR beta chains in a later analysis. After further analysis at a later stage, 16,951 TCR beta sequences were associated with HLA alleles at 0.05 false discovery rate. Reportedly, diagnosis of cytomegalovirus status by the classifier showed high specificity and sensitivity.

There were likely unrecorded immune exposures, though donors were nominally healthy when sampled. The clonotype was recovered from a girl aged 10 to 17 in good health and CMV-seronegative. The sequencing input was PBMCs.

CDR3 nucleotides: TGTGCCAGCGCGCGTAGCGGGGTCGCCTACGAGCAGTACTTC. Translated, it gives CASARSGVAYEQYF. The J gene is TRBJ2-7, the V gene TRBV6-5, with 8 bases fitting TRBD2. The junction had 8 bases not matched to a gene; V was cut back by 8 bases and J by 2 bases. Germline values: CDR1 MNHEY, CDR2 SVGAGI. The CDR3 has 14 amino acids.